This passage covers 27 T cell receptor beta chains from one sample sequenced in a study of shared clonotypes between healthy human individuals (dated by TCRdb to 2020 to 2022). Receptor amplification or capture employed the immunoSEQ multiplex PCR assay. As stored in TCRdb, this immuneACCESS dataset retains in-frame rearrangements with V and J assigned. A fraction of the clones does not appear; measured against another copy, unresolved V genes explain less than half of the discrepancy, and the remainder lacks a known reason. Recorded for this sample are some 2.3 million clones; approximately 95% of them occurred a single time. About 0.37% of the sample is in the top ten clones. Sequenced material: naive CD4+ T cells from PBMCs. What this sample's cell subset or site label stands for: CD45RA+ positively selected. The source of these receptors is a man aged 18 to 30 in good health. Some clones in this sample may be carry-over from other donors' samples.

This sequence joins TRBV28 and TRBJ2-1, with D perhaps matching TRBD1 (6 bases). CDR1 and CDR2 from the germline V gene are MDHEN and SYDVKM. This CDR3 comprises 14 residues. V dropped 1 base and J dropped 9 bases, with 13 bases sitting between them. Written as DNA, the CDR3 is TGTGCCAGCAGTTTATCAAGGGGGTTCCGTGAGCAGTTCTTC. Amino acids: CASSLSRGFREQFF. The variable domain in full, with the rest retrieved from reference TRBV28 and TRBJ2-1, is DVKVTQSSRYLVKRTGEKVFLECVQDMDHENMFWYRQDPGLGLRLIYFSYDVKMKEKGDIPEGYSVSREKKERFSLILESASTNQTSMYLCASSLSRGFREQFFGPGTRLTVL.

Here the CDR3 reads CASSYTDIGEQYF. The CDR3 coding sequence is TGTGCCAGCAGCTATACCGACATCGGCGAGCAGTACTTC. The rearrangement joins TRBV5-6 to TRBJ2-7; no clear D gene. This CDR3 region has 13 residues. The ends were cut back, 3 bases at V and 6 bases at J, with 13 bases in the middle. Germline V gene lookup returns CDR1 SGHDT and CDR2 YYEEEE.

With respect to this clone: Other nucleotide sequences in the sample specify the same CDR3. This sequence joins TRBV19 and TRBJ1-3, with a tentative D call TRBD1 (5 bases). The CDR3 consists of 13 residues. Trimming left V 6 bases short and J 1 base short, with 7 bases between. The germline V gene encodes CDR1 LNHDA and CDR2 SQIVND (reference sequence). The CDR3 loop reads CASRRGSGNTIYF. CDR3 in DNA: TGTGCCAGTAGGAGGGGATCTGGAAACACCATATATTTT.

On this clone itself: At the DNA level, this CDR3 is encoded by other sequences in the same sample as well. V and J are TRBV30 and TRBJ1-1; D is uncertain. From germline, CDR1 is GTSNPN and CDR2 SVGIG (reference sequence). The CDR3 sequence is 12 residues long. The V end was cut by 0 bases, the J end by 0 bases, with 2 bases between. CDR3 sequence (DNA): TGTGCCTGGAGTGTCTTGAACACTGAAGCTTTCTTT. The encoded protein is CAWSVLNTEAFF.

CDR3: CASSPWGESYEQYF. The CDR3 nucleotides are TGCGCCAGCAGCCCCTGGGGCGAATCCTACGAGCAGTACTTC. The genes are TRBV5-1 and TRBJ2-7; a weak D match, TRBD1 (5 bases). V lost 4 bases to trimming and J lost 1 base, with 12 bases between them. CDR1 and CDR2 (germline): SGHRS, YFSETQ. The CDR3 runs 14 residues.

This clone has only one observation. V is TRBV9 and J is TRBJ2-1; 8 bases agree with TRBD2. The CDR3 contains 16 residues. Germline CDR1 reads SGDLS; CDR2 reads YYNGEE. The trim removed 4 bases at V and 5 bases at J, leaving 11 bases unmatched. CDR3 DNA: TGTGCCAGCAGCCCTTTAGCGGGGACCTTTAACAATGAGCAGTTCTTC. Translation gives CASSPLAGTFNNEQFF.

This clone showed up just once. Other nucleotide sequences in the sample specify the same CDR3. The rearrangement links TRBV11-2 to TRBJ2-7; possible D gene TRBD2, 5 bases. Germline CDR1 and CDR2: SGHAT and FQNNGV. The CDR3 totals 13 residues. Trimming removed 3 bases from V and 7 bases from J, with 13 bases in between. The CDR3 protein is CASSLVGSYEQYF. The CDR3, as DNA: TGTGCCAGCAGCTTGGTAGGGAGTTATGAGCAGTACTTC.

V is TRBV7-3 and J is TRBJ2-5, with D perhaps matching TRBD2 (5 bases). There are 15 residues in the CDR3. Germline V CDR1 and CDR2: SGHTA, FQGTGA. Trimming removed 1 base from V and 4 bases from J, with 13 bases in between. The CDR3 DNA follows: TGTGCCAGCAGCTTAAGCGGGTTTAAGGGAGAGACCCAGTACTTC. Residues: CASSLSGFKGETQYF.

This clone was counted a single time. V is TRBV6-1 and J is TRBJ2-3; D uncertain. V was pared by 7 bases and J by 0 bases, with 8 bases between. This CDR3 comprises 13 residues. CDR1 MNHNS and CDR2 SASEGT come from the germline V gene. In nucleotides, the CDR3 is TGTGCCAGCACCGTGGACAGCACAGATACGCAGTATTTT. It is translated as CASTVDSTDTQYF.

V and J are TRBV4-3 and TRBJ2-1; 9 bases agree with TRBD2. This CDR3 has 16 residues. The germline CDR1 and CDR2 sequences are LGHNA and YSLEER. After removal of 3 bases from V and 0 bases from J, the junction contained 3 bases not matched to a gene. The CDR3, as DNA: TGCGCCAGCAGCCACAATAGCGGGAGCTCCTACAATGAGCAGTTCTTC. Translating it yields CASSHNSGSSYNEQFF.

The chain recombines TRBV19 with TRBJ1-5; D is possibly TRBD1 (6 bases). The CDR3 spans 14 residues. The V end was cut by 6 bases, the J end by 4 bases, with 13 bases between. Germline CDR1 and CDR2: LNHDA and SQIVND (reference sequence). DNA of the CDR3: TGTGCCAGTAGCCAGGGGCAGCCTAATCAGCCCCAGCATTTT. Translated, it gives CASSQGQPNQPQHF.

The CDR3 nucleotides are TGCGCCAGCAGCCAAGGACAGCATGCCTACGAGCAGTACTTC. Protein product: CASSQGQHAYEQYF. The V gene is TRBV5-1, the J gene TRBJ2-7; the D gene is possibly TRBD1 (6 bases). Germline values: CDR1 SGHRS, CDR2 YFSETQ. The CDR3 covers 14 residues. V shed 4 bases and J shed 2 bases, with 13 bases lying between them.

The chain joins TRBV9 to TRBJ2-3; D remains unclear. V lost 2 bases and J lost 4, with 11 bases in between. This CDR3 spans 14 amino acids. Germline V lookup: CDR1 SGDLS, CDR2 YYNGEE. CDR3 DNA: TGTGCCAGCAGCGTTTCTCAAGTCGCAGATACGCAGTATTTT. Protein: CASSVSQVADTQYF.

The chain has TRBV5-6 and TRBJ2-3; maybe TRBD1 (6 bases). The CDR3 sequence is 13 residues long. The germline V and J ends were trimmed by 4 bases and 1 base, with 7 bases remaining between them. Germline V lookup: CDR1 SGHDT, CDR2 YYEEEE. CDR3 region: CASSRQGTDTQYF. The CDR3 DNA is TGTGCCAGCAGCCGACAGGGCACAGATACGCAGTATTTT.

V usage is TRBV7-3 and J usage is TRBJ2-1, with D perhaps TRBD1 (8 bases). CDR3 size: 18 residues. V dropped 2 bases and J dropped 4 bases, with 21 bases sitting between them. The germline V gene has CDR1 SGHTA and CDR2 FQGTGA. Here the CDR3 reads CASSLRAGGGSRYNEQFF. The CDR3 nucleotides are TGTGCCAGCAGCTTACGGGCAGGGGGCGGGAGCCGATACAATGAGCAGTTCTTC. The variable domain in full, with the rest retrieved from reference TRBV7-3 and TRBJ2-1, is GAGVSQTPSNKVTEKGKYVELRCDPISGHTALYWYRQSLGQGPEFLIYFQGTGAADDSGLPNDRFFAVRPEGSVSTLKIQRTERGDSAVYLCASSLRAGGGSRYNEQFFGPGTRLTVL.

The chain uses TRBV5-8 and TRBJ2-1, with 8 bases lining up with TRBD2. The germline V gene has CDR1 SGHTS and CDR2 YDEGEE. This CDR3 is built from 17 residues. With V trimmed by 0 bases and J by 0 bases, 5 bases remained unmatched. The CDR3 here is CASSLVVAGPSYNEQFF. The CDR3, as DNA: TGTGCCAGCAGCTTGGTGGTAGCGGGGCCCTCCTACAATGAGCAGTTCTTC.

DNA for the CDR3: TGTGCCAGCAGTTTCTCCCTGAACCTAGACAGGGCGAACACCGGGGAGCTGTTTTTT. This sequence encodes CASSFSLNLDRANTGELFF. The V call is TRBV28, the J call TRBJ2-2, with 7 bases fitting TRBD1. J was trimmed by 0 bases and V by 3 bases; bases with no gene match: 13. This CDR3 is built from 19 residues. Germline assignment: CDR1 MDHEN and CDR2 SYDVKM.

The chain employs TRBV5-4 and TRBJ2-7, with 15 bases aligning to TRBD2. CDR3 length equals 15 residues. Germline V CDR1 and CDR2: SGHNT, YYREEE (reference sequence). After removal of 4 bases from V and 7 bases from J, the junction contained 6 bases not matched to a gene. This CDR3 is CASSQGLAGGEEQYF. Here the CDR3 DNA reads TGTGCCAGCAGCCAAGGACTAGCGGGAGGGGAGGAGCAGTACTTC.

This chain connects TRBV11-2 to TRBJ1-1; D call uncertain. The V gene's germline CDR1 is SGHAT and CDR2 FQNNGV. The CDR3 length is 13 residues. V shed 2 bases and J shed 8 bases, with 12 bases lying between them. The chain's CDR3 is CASSLKGSGEAFF. CDR3 in DNA: TGTGCCAGCAGCTTAAAGGGCTCTGGCGAAGCTTTCTTT. The variable domain in full, with the rest retrieved from reference TRBV11-2 and TRBJ1-1, is EAGVAQSPRYKIIEKRQSVAFWCNPISGHATLYWYQQILGQGPKLLIQFQNNGVVDDSQLPKDRFSAERLKGVDSTLKIQPAKLEDSAVYLCASSLKGSGEAFFGQGTRLTVV.

The chain has TRBV19 and TRBJ2-4; possibly TRBD1 or TRBD2 for D (5 bases each). The CDR3 totals 15 residues. Between the trimmed V and J ends, which lost 7 bases and 0 bases, there was a span of 13 bases. The germline V gene has CDR1 LNHDA and CDR2 SQIVND (reference sequence). The CDR3 sequence is CASKRDGLAKNIQYF. CDR3 sequence (DNA): TGTGCCAGTAAGAGGGACGGGTTAGCCAAAAACATTCAGTACTTC.

The rearrangement uses TRBV27 and TRBJ2-7, with D unresolved. V lost 6 bases and J lost 0, with 18 bases in between. Germline lookup yields CDR1 MNHEY and CDR2 SMNVEV (reference sequence). CDR3 length: 16 amino acids. The CDR3 is CASRPLDVGGSYEQYF. CDR3 nucleotides: TGTGCCAGCAGACCCCTTGACGTAGGCGGCTCCTACGAGCAGTACTTC.

The chain links TRBV27 to TRBJ2-7, with a weak D call TRBD1 (5 bases). Germline V gene data show CDR1 as MNHEY and CDR2 as SMNVEV (reference sequence). The V and J ends lost 6 bases and 5 bases respectively, with 20 bases between them. The CDR3 totals 15 residues. The CDR3 sequence: CASRAPGLLFHEQYF. CDR3 sequence (DNA): TGTGCCAGCAGAGCGCCAGGGCTACTATTCCACGAGCAGTACTTC.

The chain is built from TRBV14 and TRBJ1-1, with D uncertain. Germline V CDR1 and CDR2: SGHDN, FVKESK. V was clipped by 2 bases and J by 1 base, with 11 bases between them. This CDR3 region has 15 residues. The CDR3 DNA follows: TGTGCCAGCAGCCAAAGGGCGCAGTCGAACACTGAAGCTTTCTTT. Translating it yields CASSQRAQSNTEAFF. Full variable domain (missing parts from reference TRBV14 and TRBJ1-1): EAGVTQFPSHSVIEKGQTVTLRCDPISGHDNLYWYRRVMGKEIKFLLHFVKESKQDESGMPNNRFLAERTGGTYSTLKVQPAELEDSGVYFCASSQRAQSNTEAFFGQGTRLTVV.

V usage is TRBV29-1 and J usage is TRBJ2-2, with TRBD2 matching over 9 bases. Germline V lookup: CDR1 SQVTM, CDR2 ANQGSEA. J lost 0 bases, V lost 6 bases, and 5 bases had no gene match. The CDR3 loop spans 15 amino acids. CDR3 sequence: CSVTIAGANTGELFF. CDR3 nucleotide sequence: TGCAGCGTGACAATAGCGGGAGCGAACACCGGGGAGCTGTTTTTT.

This rearrangement joins TRBV20-1 to TRBJ2-3; 8 bases are a match to TRBD2. From germline, CDR1 is DFQATT and CDR2 SNEGSKA (reference sequence). V lost 5 bases and J lost 9; bases outside the gene matches: 4. This CDR3 region has 11 residues. The CDR3 DNA is TGCAGTGCTGACCGGGGGGGAACGCAGTATTTT. Translation gives CSADRGGTQYF.

The gene calls are TRBV18 and TRBJ2-1, with D tentatively TRBD2 (5 bases). Germline V gene data show CDR1 as KGHSH and CDR2 as LQKENI. V was shortened by 1 base and J by 5 bases, with 15 bases between the two germline ends. The CDR3 sequence is 16 residues long. The CDR3 protein is CASSPRSGILNNEQFF. CDR3 in DNA: TGTGCCAGCTCACCACGGTCCGGGATACTTAACAATGAGCAGTTCTTC.

About this clone: Different DNA sequences within this sample yield the same CDR3. The chain's CDR3 is CASSLRGPNTGELFF. Written as DNA, the CDR3 is TGTGCCAGCAGCTTAAGAGGGCCGAACACCGGGGAGCTGTTTTTT. The chain uses TRBV7-8 and TRBJ2-2; the D gene is possibly TRBD2 (5 bases). The ends were cut back, 2 bases at V and 0 bases at J, with 7 bases in the middle. Germline loops: CDR1 SGHVS, CDR2 FQNEAQ. The CDR3 extends over 15 amino acids.